Each of the 31 T cell receptor beta chains below was sequenced from the same sample in a study of blood T cell repertoires in COVID-19 (dated by TCRdb to 2019 to 2021). Libraries were prepared through the immunoSEQ multiplex PCR assay. TCRdb provides this immuneACCESS table in a form limited to in-frame rearrangements. Some clones are lacking; in checked studies, under half of them reflect an unresolved V gene, and why the rest are absent is not known. The sample profile shows around 99,000 clones; just over 90% of them were found once. The ten largest clonotypes hold approximately 1.2% of the sample. Specimen: peripheral blood. These receptors were taken from a woman under 40 with acute or convalescent COVID-19.

This chain joins TRBV6-6 and TRBJ2-5; D uncertain. The CDR3 totals 15 residues. Trimming took off 6 bases at V and 0 bases at J, with 14 bases between the two ends. Germline V gene sequence: CDR1 MNHNY, CDR2 SVGAGI (reference sequence). CDR3 amino acids: CASSSTRGNQETQYF. The CDR3 nucleotides read TGTGCCAGCAGCTCGACGAGAGGTAACCAAGAGACCCAGTACTTC.

J is TRBJ1-1 and V is TRBV7-2, with D maybe TRBD1 (6 bases). With 3 bases removed from V and 10 bases from J, the gap between germline ends came to 9 bases. The CDR3 consists of 11 residues. CDR1 and CDR2 (germline): SGHTA, FQGNSA. CDR3 in DNA: TGTGCCAGCAGCTTGGGACAAAGAGCTTTCTTT. Protein product: CASSLGQRAFF.

V usage is TRBV23-1 and J usage is TRBJ2-7; 10 positions match TRBD2. TRBV23-1 is classed as an ORF, of uncertain function. The CDR3 covers 17 residues. Germline trimming cut 4 bases from V and 2 bases from J; bases unmatched to any gene: 11. The CDR3, as DNA: TGCGCCAGCAGTCGTAGAGGGTGGACTAGCGGTACCTACGAGCAGTACTTC. Translation gives CASSRRGWTSGTYEQYF.

The chain links TRBV15 to TRBJ2-3; TRBD1 aligns across 8 bases. Unmatched junction bases numbered 4, after V lost 6 bases and J lost 2 bases. The CDR3 contains 14 residues. Germline V CDR1 and CDR2: LNHNV, YYDKDF (reference sequence). This CDR3 is CATRSTGDTDTQYF. DNA for the CDR3: TGTGCCACCAGATCGACAGGGGACACAGATACGCAGTATTTT.

The V gene is TRBV28, the J gene TRBJ2-1; D uncertain. The CDR3 length is 12 residues. Trimming stripped 2 bases from V and 4 bases from J, with 3 bases between. Germline V gene data show CDR1 as MDHEN and CDR2 as SYDVKM. CDR3 sequence: CASSLIYNEQFF. The CDR3 DNA follows: TGTGCCAGCAGTTTAATATACAATGAGCAGTTCTTC.

The V call is TRBV6-6, the J call TRBJ1-4; perhaps TRBD1 as D (5 bases). V lost 6 bases, J lost 5 bases, and 10 bases lay in between. The germline CDR1 and CDR2 sequences are MNHNY and SVGAGI (reference sequence). The length of the CDR3 is 13 residues. CDR3 sequence (DNA): TGTGCCAGCAGCCTTCGACAGAATGAAAAACTGTTTTTT. Its translation is CASSLRQNEKLFF.

The V gene is TRBV7-2, the J gene TRBJ1-5, with 9 bases matching TRBD1. CDR3 length: 16 amino acids. V shed 4 bases, J shed 3 bases, and the junction held 7 bases outside the gene matches. Germline values: CDR1 SGHTA, CDR2 FQGNSA. The CDR3 sequence: CASSSSDRGANQPQHF. DNA for the CDR3: TGTGCCAGCAGCTCCTCGGACAGGGGTGCCAATCAGCCCCAGCATTTT.

The chain joins TRBV2 to TRBJ1-1, with unresolved D. Trimming pared 8 bases from V and 0 bases from J, leaving 13 bases between. CDR1 is SNHLY and CDR2 is FYNNEI in the germline V gene. This CDR3 spans 14 amino acids. The CDR3 DNA sequence: TGTGCCAGCGGAGGGCCTCAAATGAACACTGAAGCTTTCTTT. It yields the protein CASGGPQMNTEAFF. Full variable domain (outside the CDR3, taken from reference TRBV2 and TRBJ1-1): EPEVTQTPSHQVTQMGQEVILRCVPISNHLYFYWYRQILGQKVEFLVSFYNNEISEKSEIFDDQFSVERPDGSNFTLKIRSTKLEDSAMYFCASGGPQMNTEAFFGQGTRLTVV.

The V gene is TRBV12-5, the J gene TRBJ1-5; TRBD1 might be the D (6 bases). The CDR3 consists of 16 residues. The ends were cut back, 2 bases at V and 0 bases at J, with 11 bases in the middle. Germline CDR1 is LGHNT and CDR2 is FRNRAP. This CDR3 is CASGLPGAHSNQPQHF. The DNA of the CDR3 is TGTGCTAGTGGTTTGCCAGGGGCTCATAGCAATCAGCCCCAGCATTTT.

This clone is a singleton in its sample. The chain employs TRBV7-9 and TRBJ1-3, with TRBD1 matching 12 bases. Losses at the gene ends were 5 bases for V and 3 bases for J; bases not matched to a gene: 5. The CDR3 spans 16 residues. Germline CDR1 reads SEHNR; CDR2 reads FQNEAQ (reference sequence). Here the CDR3 DNA reads TGTGCCAGCAGCGAGGGACAGGGGGCTGTTGGAAACACCATATATTTT. Its protein is CASSEGQGAVGNTIYF. The variable domain in full, with the rest retrieved from reference TRBV7-9 and TRBJ1-3, is DTGVSQNPRHKITKRGQNVTFRCDPISEHNRLYWYRQTLGQGPEFLTYFQNEAQLEKSRLLSDRFSAERPKGSFSTLEIQRTEQGDSAMYLCASSEGQGAVGNTIYFGEGSWLTVV.

This clone was found once. The genes are TRBV7-3 and TRBJ1-1, with D unresolved. Trimming left V 5 bases short and J 8 bases short, with 15 bases between. Germline CDR1 and CDR2: SGHTA and FQGTGA. The CDR3 spans 13 residues. The CDR3 reads CASSQSITGEAFF. The DNA for the CDR3 is TGTGCCAGCAGCCAATCTATTACGGGGGAAGCTTTCTTT.

Worth noting for this clone: Other nucleotide sequences from this sample produce the same CDR3. The chain employs TRBV30 and TRBJ1-1, with TRBD1 matching 7 bases. Germline CDR1 and CDR2: GTSNPN and SVGIG (reference sequence). After removal of 1 base from V and 2 bases from J, the junction contained 4 bases not matched to a gene. This CDR3 has 14 residues. The CDR3 region has the DNA TGTGCCTGGAGTGCCGGGACAGCAAACACTGAAGCTTTCTTT. Amino acids: CAWSAGTANTEAFF.

V and J are TRBV19 and TRBJ2-7; D is perhaps TRBD1 (5 bases). Per germline, CDR1 LNHDA and CDR2 SQIVND (reference sequence). The CDR3 contains 13 residues. Between the trimmed V and J ends, which lost 5 bases and 5 bases, there was a span of 13 bases. The CDR3 protein is CASSSVSGNEQYF. As DNA, the CDR3 is TGTGCCAGTAGTTCAGTTTCAGGGAACGAGCAGTACTTC.

V and J are TRBV5-1 and TRBJ2-3, with 10 bases aligning to TRBD2. After removal of 4 bases from V and 6 bases from J, the junction contained 8 bases not matched to a gene. CDR3 length: 15 residues. Germline V lookup: CDR1 SGHRS, CDR2 YFSETQ. As DNA, the CDR3 is TGCGCCAGCAGCAATAGCGGGAGGTTCAGCGATACGCAGTATTTT. This codes for CASSNSGRFSDTQYF.

The chain recombines TRBV27 with TRBJ1-1; D not resolved. Deletions cut 3 bases from V and 1 base from J, with 6 bases between. CDR3 size: 13 residues. Germline V gives CDR1 MNHEY, CDR2 SMNVEV (reference sequence). This CDR3 is CASSFYRNTEAFF. The CDR3 DNA reads TGTGCCAGCAGTTTCTACAGGAACACTGAAGCTTTCTTT.

The chain uses TRBV28 and TRBJ1-5; 8 nucleotides line up with TRBD1. CDR3 length equals 16 residues. Losses at the gene ends were 5 bases for V and 7 bases for J; bases not matched to a gene: 13. Per the germline V gene, CDR1 is MDHEN and CDR2 is SYDVKM. Here the CDR3 DNA reads TGTGCCAGCAGTCCGGAAGGACAGGGAAGTCGGCAGCCCCAGCATTTT. As protein: CASSPEGQGSRQPQHF.

V is TRBV6-5 and J is TRBJ2-7; unclear D gene. Germline V gene data show CDR1 as MNHEY and CDR2 as SVGAGI. The CDR3 is 13 amino acids. V gave up 7 bases and J gave up 0 bases, with 10 bases separating them. The DNA of the CDR3 is TGTGCCAGCATGGGCGCAGCCTCCTACGAGCAGTACTTC. Its translation is CASMGAASYEQYF.

The genes are TRBV9 and TRBJ2-7; the D gene is possibly TRBD1 (6 bases). The CDR3 spans 14 residues. The germline V and J ends were trimmed by 3 bases and 2 bases, with 12 bases remaining between them. Germline CDR1 SGDLS, CDR2 YYNGEE. CDR3 sequence: CASSEADSPYEQYF. The CDR3 coding sequence is TGTGCCAGCAGCGAGGCGGACAGCCCCTACGAGCAGTACTTC.

This sequence joins TRBV5-1 and TRBJ2-7; 7 bases fit TRBD1. The junction had 12 bases not matched to a gene; V was cut back by 4 bases and J by 2 bases. From germline, CDR1 is SGHRS and CDR2 YFSETQ. The CDR3 consists of 16 residues. CDR3 DNA sequence: TGCGCCAGCAGCGGAAAATCAGGGGGAAGCCCCTACGAGCAGTACTTC. Translation: CASSGKSGGSPYEQYF.

This CDR3 is CASSTPGGRETQYF. Here the CDR3 DNA reads TGTGCCAGTAGTACCCCAGGGGGCAGAGAGACCCAGTACTTC. This sequence joins TRBV19 and TRBJ2-5; 8 bases match TRBD1. There are 14 residues in the CDR3. V dropped 4 bases and J dropped 4; count of bases not matched to a gene: 5. Germline CDR1 is LNHDA and CDR2 is SQIVND (reference sequence).

This sequence joins TRBV28 and TRBJ1-4; 9 bases line up with TRBD1. The CDR3 sequence is 14 residues long. CDR1 is MDHEN, CDR2 SYDVKM, per germline. The V gene end was trimmed by 8 bases and the J gene end by 6 bases; junction bases not matched to a gene: 7. CDR3 amino acids: CASGTGGAHEKLFF. The CDR3 nucleotides read TGTGCCAGCGGAACAGGGGGCGCCCATGAAAAACTGTTTTTT.

The V and J genes are TRBV7-8 and TRBJ2-6; 7 nucleotides align to TRBD1. CDR1 and CDR2 (germline): SGHVS, FQNEAQ. V was clipped by 4 bases and J by 2 bases; unmatched bases: 8. CDR3 size: 17 residues. CDR3 sequence: CASSSFIQGPGANVLTF. CDR3 nucleotides: TGTGCCAGCAGCTCATTTATACAGGGGCCTGGGGCCAACGTCCTGACTTTC.

The chain links TRBV28 to TRBJ1-1, with unresolved D. Trimming shortened V by 4 bases and J by 2 bases, and 17 bases separated the two germline ends. The CDR3 sequence is 16 residues long. Germline-derived CDR1 and CDR2 are MDHEN and SYDVKM. Here the CDR3 reads CASSSPGGGINTEAFF. Written as DNA, the CDR3 is TGTGCCAGCAGTTCACCCGGCGGAGGCATAAACACTGAAGCTTTCTTT.

The gene calls are TRBV10-1 and TRBJ2-3; possible D gene TRBD2, 6 bases. The CDR3 covers 15 residues. The germline V and J ends were trimmed by 5 bases and 4 bases, with 16 bases remaining between them. CDR1 WNHNN and CDR2 SYGVQD come from the germline V gene (reference sequence). CDR3 coding DNA: TGCGCCAGCAGTTCGACCGGACTATCTCCAGATACGCAGTATTTT. This gives the protein CASSSTGLSPDTQYF.

This clone has at least ten counts. The CDR3 coding sequence is TGTGCCAGCTCACCCTCGAAGCAGGGTGTGGGCTCCTATGGCTACACCTTC. Protein product: CASSPSKQGVGSYGYTF. The chain recombines TRBV18 with TRBJ1-2; D is perhaps TRBD1 (5 bases). CDR1 and CDR2 from the germline V gene are KGHSH and LQKENI. V lost 3 bases and J lost 4, with 21 bases in between. The CDR3 totals 17 residues.

The chain links TRBV10-3 to TRBJ1-5, with unresolved D. The CDR3 spans 15 residues. With 9 bases removed from V and 0 bases from J, the gap between germline ends came to 15 bases. The germline V gene encodes CDR1 ENHRY and CDR2 SYGVKD. The CDR3: CAIPEAPPSNQPQHF. As DNA, the CDR3 is TGTGCCATTCCCGAAGCACCTCCTAGCAATCAGCCCCAGCATTTT.

In this sample, this clone turned up once. The chain uses TRBV6-5 and TRBJ2-1; 7 bases align to TRBD2. J was trimmed by 7 bases and V by 5 bases; bases with no gene match: 5. Germline CDR1 and CDR2: MNHEY and SVGAGI. The CDR3 spans 13 residues. The CDR3 DNA reads TGTGCCAGCAGTCCAGGACTAGGAAATGAGCAGTTCTTC. This gives the protein CASSPGLGNEQFF.

J is TRBJ2-1 and V is TRBV7-2, with D unresolved. This CDR3 is 16 amino acids long. Trimming left V 2 bases short and J 6 bases short, with 17 bases between. Germline V CDR1 and CDR2: SGHTA, FQGNSA. The CDR3 DNA reads as TGTGCCAGCAGCTTAAGAGCATCAAGCTCTCTCAATGAGCAGTTCTTC. Amino acids: CASSLRASSSLNEQFF.

The rearrangement joins TRBV5-1 to TRBJ2-3; 12 positions match TRBD2. The CDR3 runs 16 residues. Germline values: CDR1 SGHRS, CDR2 YFSETQ. The junction had 9 bases not matched to a gene; V was cut back by 5 bases and J by 5 bases. CDR3 coding DNA: TGCGCCAGCAGGGCAGTGACTAGCGGGGGCTTAGATACGCAGTATTTT. Translating gives CASRAVTSGGLDTQYF.

The CDR3 loop reads CASSPTSDQETQYF. The CDR3, as DNA: TGCGCCAGCAGCCCGACTAGCGATCAAGAGACCCAGTACTTC. V and J are TRBV5-1 and TRBJ2-5, with 8 bases that match TRBD2. Per the germline V gene, CDR1 is SGHRS and CDR2 is YFSETQ. The CDR3 spans 14 residues. J was trimmed by 2 bases and V by 4 bases; bases with no gene match: 4.

This sequence joins TRBV25-1 and TRBJ1-2; tentatively, D is TRBD1 (5 bases). V lost 4 bases and J 2 bases, leaving 11 bases between the germline ends. Per germline, CDR1 MGHDK and CDR2 SYGVNS. The CDR3 runs 14 residues. This CDR3 reads CASSVGGVNYGYTF. The DNA for the CDR3 is TGTGCCAGCAGTGTAGGAGGGGTAAACTATGGCTACACCTTC.